This record looks at one T cell receptor (beta chain) sequence and its context. Antigen unknown. The data are from a study of T cell responses to AZD1222 COVID-19 vaccine. Findings and caveats of the study: Only six or seven AZD1222 recipients tested seropositive at baseline. With dominance at 160-218 and 743-854, vaccine-associated CD4 TCRs spanned spike.

Deletions cut 0 bases from V and 4 bases from J, with 7 bases between. This CDR3 comprises 14 residues. Germline assignment: CDR1 MNHEY and CDR2 SVGAGI. This table comes from immunoSEQ multiplex PCR, and its TCRdb copy is limited to in-frame clones, with some not included. The table has 95,000 to 150,000 clones, just over 85% seen once. This rearrangement joins TRBV6-5 to TRBJ1-5; D might be TRBD1 (5 bases). The sample consisted of peripheral blood, taken on day 0 of AZD1222 vaccination. The source of this sequence is an adult in good health. CDR3 bases: TGTGCCAGCAGTTACTCGGGACCTAATCAGCCCCAGCATTTT. The encoded protein is CASSYSGPNQPQHF.